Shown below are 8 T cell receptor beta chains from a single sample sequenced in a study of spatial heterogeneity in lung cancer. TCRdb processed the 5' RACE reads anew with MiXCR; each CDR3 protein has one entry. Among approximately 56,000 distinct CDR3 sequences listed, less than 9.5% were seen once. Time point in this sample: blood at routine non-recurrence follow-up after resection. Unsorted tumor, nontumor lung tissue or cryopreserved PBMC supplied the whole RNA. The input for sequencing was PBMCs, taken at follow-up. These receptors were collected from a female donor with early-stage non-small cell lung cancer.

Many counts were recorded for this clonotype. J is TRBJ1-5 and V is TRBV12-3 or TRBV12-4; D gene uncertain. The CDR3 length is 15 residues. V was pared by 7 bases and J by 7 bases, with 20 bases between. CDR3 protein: CASTGMEGDDQPQHF. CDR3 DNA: TGTGCCAGCACAGGTATGGAGGGAGACGACCAGCCCCAGCATTTT.

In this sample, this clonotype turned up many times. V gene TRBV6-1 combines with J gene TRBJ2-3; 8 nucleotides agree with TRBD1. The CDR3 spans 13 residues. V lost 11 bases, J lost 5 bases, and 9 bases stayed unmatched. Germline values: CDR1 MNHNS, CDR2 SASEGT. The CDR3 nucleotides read TGTGCCGGAAGCGGACAGGGCATAGATACGCAGTATTTT. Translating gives CAGSGQGIDTQYF.

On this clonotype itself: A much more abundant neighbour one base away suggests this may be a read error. CDR3 sequence: CASSQDYQAPRGDTEAFF. CDR3 nucleotides: TGCGCCAGCAGCCAAGATTACCAGGCTCCCCGCGGGGACACTGAAGCTTTCTTT. The chain combines TRBV4-1 with TRBJ1-1; D is unresolved. V shed 0 bases and J shed 3 bases, with 20 bases lying between them. The germline V gene has CDR1 MGHRA and CDR2 YSYEKL. The CDR3 extends over 18 amino acids.

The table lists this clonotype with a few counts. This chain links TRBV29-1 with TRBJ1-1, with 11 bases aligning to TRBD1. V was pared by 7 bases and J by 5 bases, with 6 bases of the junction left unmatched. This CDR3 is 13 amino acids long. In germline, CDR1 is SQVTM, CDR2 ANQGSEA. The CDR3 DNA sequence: TGCAGCGCCTCCGGACAGGGGGCTACTGAAGCTTTCTTT. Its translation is CSASGQGATEAFF.

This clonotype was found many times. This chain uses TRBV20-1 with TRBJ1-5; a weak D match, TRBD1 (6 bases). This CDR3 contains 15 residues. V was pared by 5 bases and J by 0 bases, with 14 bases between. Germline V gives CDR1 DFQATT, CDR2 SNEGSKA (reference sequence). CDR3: CSAPLGGASNQPQHF. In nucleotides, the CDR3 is TGCAGTGCTCCCCTTGGGGGGGCTAGCAATCAGCCCCAGCATTTT.

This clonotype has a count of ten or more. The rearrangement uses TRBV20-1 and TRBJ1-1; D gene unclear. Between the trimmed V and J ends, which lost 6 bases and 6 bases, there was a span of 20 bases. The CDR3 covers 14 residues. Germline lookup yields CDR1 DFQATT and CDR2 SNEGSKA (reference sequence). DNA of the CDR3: TGCAGTGCCCACGAGGAGGGAGGTTTTGCTGAAGCTTTCTTT. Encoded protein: CSAHEEGGFAEAFF.

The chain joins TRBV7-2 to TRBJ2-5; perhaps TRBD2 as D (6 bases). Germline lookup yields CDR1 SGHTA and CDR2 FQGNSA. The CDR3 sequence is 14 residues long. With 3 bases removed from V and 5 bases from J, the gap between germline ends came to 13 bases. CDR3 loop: CASSLTGRGETQYF. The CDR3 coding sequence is TGTGCCAGCAGCTTGACCGGGAGAGGGGAGACCCAGTACTTC.

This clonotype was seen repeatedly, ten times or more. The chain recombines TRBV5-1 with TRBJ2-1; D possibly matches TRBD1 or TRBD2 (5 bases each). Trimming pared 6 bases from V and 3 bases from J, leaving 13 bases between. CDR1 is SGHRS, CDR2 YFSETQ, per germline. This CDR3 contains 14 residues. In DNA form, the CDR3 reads TGCGCCAGCACCCCCGGGACCGTCTACAATGAGCAGTTCTTC. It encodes CASTPGTVYNEQFF. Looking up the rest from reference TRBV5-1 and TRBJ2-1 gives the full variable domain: KAGVTQTPRYLIKTRGQQVTLSCSPISGHRSVSWYQQTPGQGLQFLFEYFSETQRNKGNFPGRFSGRQFSNSRSEMNVSTLELGDSALYLCASTPGTVYNEQFFGPGTRLTVL.